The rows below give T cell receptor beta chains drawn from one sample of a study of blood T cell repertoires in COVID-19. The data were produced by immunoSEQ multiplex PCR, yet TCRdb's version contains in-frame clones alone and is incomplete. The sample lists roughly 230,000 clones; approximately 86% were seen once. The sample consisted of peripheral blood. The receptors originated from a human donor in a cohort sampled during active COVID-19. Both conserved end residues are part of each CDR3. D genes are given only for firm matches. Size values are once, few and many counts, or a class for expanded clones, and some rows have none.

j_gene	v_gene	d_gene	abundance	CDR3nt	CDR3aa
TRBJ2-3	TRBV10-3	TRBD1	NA	TGTGCCATCAGCACCGGGACAGGGGGTACAGATACGCAGTATTTT	CAISTGTGGTDTQYF
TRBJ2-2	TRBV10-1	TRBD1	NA	TGCGCCAGCAGTACCGGGACAGGCAACACCGGGGAGCTGTTTTTT	CASSTGTGNTGELFF
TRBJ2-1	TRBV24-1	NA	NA	TGTGCCACCAGTGACCGCCTTAAAGCGACGCGCAATGAGCAGTTCTTC	CATSDRLKATRNEQFF
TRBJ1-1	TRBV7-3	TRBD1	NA	TGTGCCAGCAGCTTGGAGGGGACAGGGGCTGAAGCTTTCTTT	CASSLEGTGAEAFF
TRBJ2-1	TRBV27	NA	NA	TGTGCCAGCAGTTCTCAATTATGGTGGGAAAGCGGGCGCTCCTACAATGAGCAGTTCTTC	CASSSQLWWESGRSYNEQFF
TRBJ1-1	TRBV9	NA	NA	TGTGCCAGCAGCGTAGTGGGAGGGGTAGCGGACACTGAAGCTTTCTTT	CASSVVGGVADTEAFF
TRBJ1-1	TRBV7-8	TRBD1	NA	TGTGCCAGCAGCTTCGGTAACAGGGGGCACACTGAAGCTTTCTTT	CASSFGNRGHTEAFF
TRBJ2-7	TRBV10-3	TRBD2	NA	TGTGCCATCTACGGGGGGAGGGGCTACGAGCAGTACTTC	CAIYGGRGYEQYF
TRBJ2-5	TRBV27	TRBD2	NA	TGTGCCAGCAGTTCGACTAGCGGGGGCTCGTTACGAGAGACCCAGTACTTC	CASSSTSGGSLRETQYF
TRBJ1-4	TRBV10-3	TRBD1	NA	TGTGCCATCAGTGAGTCACAGGGGGCTACTAATGAAAAACTGTTTTTT	CAISESQGATNEKLFF
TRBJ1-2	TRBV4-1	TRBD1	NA	TGCGCCAGCAGCCAGACCGGGACAGGGGAATTGGGCGGCTACACCTTC	CASSQTGTGELGGYTF
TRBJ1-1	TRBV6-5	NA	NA	TGTGCCAGCAGCCCAGGGCCCCGGGACACTGAAGCTTTCTTT	CASSPGPRDTEAFF
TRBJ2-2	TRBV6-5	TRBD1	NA	TGTGCCAGCAGCCTCTCCGGACAGGGTACCGGGGAGCTGTTTTTT	CASSLSGQGTGELFF
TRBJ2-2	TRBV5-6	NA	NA	TGTGCCAGCAGCCATAGGGGGCCGGGAGCGTCCGGGGAGCTGTTTTTT	CASSHRGPGASGELFF
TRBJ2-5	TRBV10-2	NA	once	TGCGCCAGCAGTGGTGCGGGGGCGCAAGAGACCCAGTACTTC	CASSGAGAQETQYF
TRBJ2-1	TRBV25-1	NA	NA	TGTGCCAGCAGTGTTCGACAAAATGAGCAGTTCTTC	CASSVRQNEQFF
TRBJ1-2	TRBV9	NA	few	TGTGCCAGCAGCGTAGAGCCCAGGGCCGCGGAAGGCTACACCTTC	CASSVEPRAAEGYTF
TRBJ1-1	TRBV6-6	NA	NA	TGTGCCAGCAGGGTCCAACAGGGAGCAGCTCCTGAAGCTTTCTTT	CASRVQQGAAPEAFF
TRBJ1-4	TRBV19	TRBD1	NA	TGTGCCAGTGGACAGGTAACAACTAATGAAAAACTGTTTTTT	CASGQVTTNEKLFF
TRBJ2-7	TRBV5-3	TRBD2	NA	TGTGCCAGAAGCTTGGGGCCCGGGACTAGACTCTACGAGCAGTACTTC	CARSLGPGTRLYEQYF
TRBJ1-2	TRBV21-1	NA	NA	TGTGCCAGCAGCAAAGAAGGGGAAGACTATGGCTACACCTTC	CASSKEGEDYGYTF
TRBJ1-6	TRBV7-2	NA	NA	TGTGCCAGCAGCTCACCCCCAACAGGCGGATCACCCCTCCACTTT	CASSSPPTGGSPLHF
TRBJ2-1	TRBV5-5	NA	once	TGTGCCACAAACACGGGACACCACAATGAGCAGTTCTTC	CATNTGHHNEQFF
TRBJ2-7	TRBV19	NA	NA	TGTGCCAGTAGTAAACAGGGCCCTTACTACGAGCAGTACTTC	CASSKQGPYYEQYF
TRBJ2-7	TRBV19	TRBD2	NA	TGTGCCTCCGCAGGGACTAGCGGGTACGAGCAGTACTTC	CASAGTSGYEQYF
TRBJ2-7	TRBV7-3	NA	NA	TGTGCCAGCAGCACCAATTCCGGGACAACCTACGAGCAGTACTTC	CASSTNSGTTYEQYF
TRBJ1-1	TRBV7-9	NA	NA	TGTGCCAGCAGCCCGGTGGCCGGGGGCACTGAAGCTTTCTTT	CASSPVAGGTEAFF
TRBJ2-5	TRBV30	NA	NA	TGTGCCTGGAGTGGGTCCAGGGCCCAAGAGACCCAGTACTTC	CAWSGSRAQETQYF
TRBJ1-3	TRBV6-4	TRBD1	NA	TGTGCCAGCAGTGAAGAGGGCAGGGACAGGGAATCAGAAAACACCATATATTTT	CASSEEGRDRESENTIYF
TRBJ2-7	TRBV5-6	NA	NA	TGTGCCAGCAGCTTGGCGGGTATTTTCTACGAGCAGTACTTC	CASSLAGIFYEQYF
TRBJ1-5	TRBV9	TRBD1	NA	TGTGCCAGCAGCGAGGGGACAGGACTCAGCAATCAGCCCCAGCATTTT	CASSEGTGLSNQPQHF
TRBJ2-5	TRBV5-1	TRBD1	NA	TGCGCCAGCAGAACCGGGACAGGGGGCGCGGAGACCCAGTACTTC	CASRTGTGGAETQYF
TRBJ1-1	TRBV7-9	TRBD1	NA	TGTGCCAGCAGCTCGGGCCCGACAGGGGTCGCTGAAGCTTTCTTT	CASSSGPTGVAEAFF
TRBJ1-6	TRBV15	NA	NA	TGTGCCACCAGCAGGCCGGTACAGGGAAAATATAATTCACCCCTCCACTTT	CATSRPVQGKYNSPLHF
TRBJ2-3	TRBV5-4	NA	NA	TGTGCCAGCACCGTTTTAAATACGCAGTATTTT	CASTVLNTQYF
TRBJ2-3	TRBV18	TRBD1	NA	TGTGCCAGCTCACCCTTTGGACAGGGCCCTAGCACAGATACGCAGTATTTT	CASSPFGQGPSTDTQYF
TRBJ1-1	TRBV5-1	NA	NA	TGCGCCAGCAGTCGGGGTCCGAACACTGAAGCTTTCTTT	CASSRGPNTEAFF
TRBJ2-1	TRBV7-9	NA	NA	TGTGCCAGCAGCTTAGGAGGCACTGAGCAGTTCTTC	CASSLGGTEQFF
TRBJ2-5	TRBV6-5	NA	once	TGTGCCAGCATCACAGGAGGACTACAAGAGACCCAGTACTTC	CASITGGLQETQYF
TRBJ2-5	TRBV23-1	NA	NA	TGCGCCAGCAGTCAATGGGACAAGCAAGAGACCCAGTACTTC	CASSQWDKQETQYF
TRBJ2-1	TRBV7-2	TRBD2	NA	TGTGCCAGCAGCTTTTGGGAGGGTTCCTACAATGAGCAGTTCTTC	CASSFWEGSYNEQFF
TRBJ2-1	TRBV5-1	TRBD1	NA	TGCGCCAGCAGCTTTTCCTCCGGGACAGGAAGCAATGAGCAGTTCTTC	CASSFSSGTGSNEQFF
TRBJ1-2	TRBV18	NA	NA	TGTGCCAGCTCACCAGAGGGGGACGGCTACACCTTC	CASSPEGDGYTF
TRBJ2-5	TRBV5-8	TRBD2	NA	TGTGCCAGCAGCTTTCAGCGGGAGGGCCTCATGAAAGAGACCCAGTACTTC	CASSFQREGLMKETQYF
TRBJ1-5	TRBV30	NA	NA	TGTGCCTGGAGTAGACAGCATAGCAATCAGCCCCAGCATTTT	CAWSRQHSNQPQHF
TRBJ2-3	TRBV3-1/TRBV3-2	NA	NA	TGTGCCAGCAGCCAAGATATAGGACAGAGCACAGATACGCAGTATTTT	CASSQDIGQSTDTQYF
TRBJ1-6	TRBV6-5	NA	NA	TGTGCCAGCAGACGTCGAGGACACGATAATTCACCCCTCCACTTT	CASRRRGHDNSPLHF
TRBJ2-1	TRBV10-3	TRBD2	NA	TGTGCCATCAGTGACCTCAGCGGGAACTCCTACAATGAGCAGTTCTTC	CAISDLSGNSYNEQFF
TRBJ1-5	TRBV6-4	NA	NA	TGTGCCAGCAGTGCGACGACAAATCAGCCCCAGCATTTT	CASSATTNQPQHF
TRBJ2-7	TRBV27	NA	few	TGTGCCAGCAGTTTGGAGGGGGCAGGCGAGCAGTACTTC	CASSLEGAGEQYF
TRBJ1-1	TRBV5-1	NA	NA	TGCGCCAGCAGCAGGACGGGGGGCGCGGGAACTGAAGCTTTCTTT	CASSRTGGAGTEAFF
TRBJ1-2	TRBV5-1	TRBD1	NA	TGCGCCAGCAGCTCCGACAGGGGGGGCTACACCTTC	CASSSDRGGYTF
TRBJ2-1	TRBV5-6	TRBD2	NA	TGTGCCAGCAGCTTAGGGCTAGCGGGGTTGAATGAGCAGTTCTTC	CASSLGLAGLNEQFF
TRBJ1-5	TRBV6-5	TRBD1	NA	TGTGCCAGCAGTCGACAGGGGAGTAGCAATCAGCCCCAGCATTTT	CASSRQGSSNQPQHF
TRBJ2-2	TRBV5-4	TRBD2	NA	TGTGCCAGCAGCTCGGGACTAGCGGGAAGTACCGGGGAGCTGTTTTTT	CASSSGLAGSTGELFF
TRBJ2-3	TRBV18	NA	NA	TGTGCCAGCTCACCCTCCCTGGCAGGAAGGGATACGCAGTATTTT	CASSPSLAGRDTQYF
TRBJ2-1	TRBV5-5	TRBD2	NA	TGTGCCAGCAGCTTGGGGTCTAGCGGGAGGATCGACAATGAGCAGTTCTTC	CASSLGSSGRIDNEQFF
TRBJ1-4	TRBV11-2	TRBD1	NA	TGTGCCAGCAGCTCAAACAGGGGAAGGGAAAAACTGTTTTTT	CASSSNRGREKLFF
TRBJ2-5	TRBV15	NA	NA	TGTGCCACCAGCCTATCCAGGAGGGAAGAGACCCAGTACTTC	CATSLSRREETQYF